These 23 T cell receptor beta chains were all obtained from the same sample, sequenced in a study of CD8 T cells in Susac syndrome. With random hexamers, about 0.5 to 1 ug RNA was reverse transcribed. TCRdb re-analysed the immunoSEQ multiplex PCR reads in MiXCR, keeping a single row per CDR3 protein. This sample yields approximately 120,000 distinct CDR3 sequences, of which about 93% are seen a single time; under 0.25% belongs to the top ten. Sequenced sample: CD8+ T cells from PBMCs. The receptors come from a human donor with multiple sclerosis.

The chain joins TRBV29-1 to TRBJ1-1, with unresolved D. Per germline, CDR1 SQVTM and CDR2 ANQGSEA. Trimming took 4 bases from V and 4 from J, leaving 13 bases between them. This CDR3 is built from 13 residues. CDR3 sequence: CSVVLIHLTEAFF. CDR3 sequence (DNA): TGCAGCGTTGTTTTGATTCATCTCACTGAAGCTTTCTTT.

CDR3 sequence: CASSSTGTSGETQYF. The CDR3 DNA sequence: TGTGCCAGCAGCTCTACCGGGACTAGCGGAGAGACCCAGTACTTC. The chain carries TRBV7-3 and TRBJ2-5; 11 bases agree with TRBD2. Germline values: CDR1 SGHTA, CDR2 FQGTGA. J lost 4 bases, V lost 4 bases, and 5 bases had no gene match. The CDR3 covers 15 residues.

This chain connects TRBV27 to TRBJ2-5, with 10 bases lining up with TRBD1. The V segment lost 8 bases and the J segment 5 bases; nucleotides outside the gene matches: 8. The germline CDR1 and CDR2 sequences are MNHEY and SMNVEV (reference sequence). The CDR3 sequence is 14 residues long. CDR3 amino acids: CASGLDRGPETQYF. The CDR3 nucleotides are TGTGCCAGCGGACTCGACAGGGGGCCCGAGACCCAGTACTTC.

This clonotype was seen only once. The chain employs TRBV18 and TRBJ1-1, with D possibly matching TRBD1 (5 bases). Per germline, CDR1 KGHSH and CDR2 LQKENI. V gave up 6 bases and J gave up 11 bases, with 25 bases separating them. The CDR3 spans 15 residues. The CDR3 is CASSPDESGTLRAFF. The CDR3 DNA is TGTGCCAGCTCCCCGGATGAGTCCGGGACGCTGCGCGCTTTCTTT.

The chain carries TRBV4-1 and TRBJ1-2, with a tentative D call TRBD1 (6 bases). CDR3 length: 14 residues. The germline V gene encodes CDR1 MGHRA and CDR2 YSYEKL. The germline V and J ends were trimmed by 3 bases and 4 bases, with 12 bases remaining between them. Here the CDR3 DNA reads TGCGCCAGCAGCCAGAAGGGGGACCTCTATGGCTACACCTTC. The encoded protein is CASSQKGDLYGYTF.

The gene calls are TRBV9 and TRBJ1-3, with D tentatively TRBD1 (5 bases). The germline V gene has CDR1 SGDLS and CDR2 YYNGEE. The ends were cut back, 3 bases at V and 0 bases at J, with 7 bases in the middle. This CDR3 is built from 14 residues. In DNA, the CDR3 is TGTGCCAGCAGCGGACAGAGCTCTGGAAACACCATATATTTT. This translates into CASSGQSSGNTIYF.

This clonotype has only a few counts. The chain employs TRBV5-1 and TRBJ2-3; 8 bases are shared with TRBD2. With 0 bases clipped from V and 3 bases from J, the junction kept 6 bases outside the gene matches. CDR1 SGHRS and CDR2 YFSETQ come from the germline V gene. The CDR3 covers 16 residues. DNA for the CDR3: TGCGCCAGCAGCTTGGGAACGGGAGGGCAAACAGATACGCAGTATTTT. Translated, it gives CASSLGTGGQTDTQYF.

The V call is TRBV20-1, the J call TRBJ1-2; possibly TRBD1 for D (6 bases). The CDR3 loop spans 13 amino acids. The germline CDR1 and CDR2 sequences are DFQATT and SNEGSKA (reference sequence). The CDR3: CNTWGTSQGGYTF. CDR3 DNA: TGCAACACTTGGGGGACATCGCAGGGTGGCTACACCTTC.

In its sample, this clonotype was seen once. The J gene is TRBJ1-1, the V gene TRBV4-1; the D is unclear. The CDR3 runs 15 residues. V lost 6 bases and J lost 5, with 19 bases in between. Looked up from germline, CDR1 is MGHRA and CDR2 is YSYEKL. The CDR3: CASRAGNTLGTEAFF. CDR3 DNA: TGCGCCAGCAGGGCTGGGAACACCCTCGGGACTGAAGCTTTCTTT.

The J gene is TRBJ1-1, the V gene TRBV29-1; the D is unclear. Germline loops: CDR1 SQVTM, CDR2 ANQGSEA. V was clipped by 4 bases and J by 3 bases, with 15 bases between them. The CDR3 has 14 amino acids. CDR3 DNA sequence: TGCAGCGTTGGGGTTGCGGGAAAGTACACTGAAGCTTTCTTT. Translated: CSVGVAGKYTEAFF.

The J gene is TRBJ2-5, the V gene TRBV25-1; no reliable D call. Germline CDR1 and CDR2: MGHDK and SYGVNS. The CDR3 runs 12 residues. The V end was cut by 3 bases, the J end by 2 bases, with 4 bases between. As DNA, the CDR3 is TGTGCCAGCAGTGATTGGCAAGAGACCCAGTACTTC. It translates to CASSDWQETQYF.

The V call is TRBV24-1, the J call TRBJ1-2; 7 bases fit TRBD1. The length of the CDR3 is 12 residues. Germline values: CDR1 KGHDR, CDR2 SFDVKD. Trimming at V came to 4 bases and at J to 10 bases, leaving 5 bases not matched to a gene. The CDR3 region is CATSDPTGTYTF. CDR3 coding DNA: TGTGCCACCAGTGACCCGACAGGGACCTACACCTTC.

The rearrangement links TRBV20-1 to TRBJ1-2; D is unclear. Trimming left V 1 base short and J 4 bases short, with 13 bases between. The length of the CDR3 is 14 residues. From germline, CDR1 is DFQATT and CDR2 SNEGSKA (reference sequence). The CDR3 DNA is TGCAGTGCTAGAGCGTATGCGTTGCCCTATGGCTACACCTTC. This codes for CSARAYALPYGYTF.

The V and J genes are TRBV10-2 and TRBJ1-2; no firm D call. Germline CDR1 and CDR2: WSHSY and SAAADI. V lost 4 bases, J lost 3 bases, and 18 bases lay in between. This CDR3 is built from 16 residues. Here the CDR3 reads CASSAAFPSVDYGYTF. The CDR3 DNA reads TGCGCCAGCAGTGCAGCCTTCCCCAGTGTTGACTATGGCTACACCTTC.

The V gene is TRBV12-5, the J gene TRBJ2-3, with 9 bases matching TRBD2. The CDR3 extends over 17 amino acids. After removal of 6 bases from V and 2 bases from J, the junction contained 12 bases not matched to a gene. Germline V gene sequence: CDR1 LGHNT, CDR2 FRNRAP. In DNA form, the CDR3 reads TGTGCTAGTGGACCCCCCATGCGGGAGGGCCTCACAGATACGCAGTATTTT. Translation gives CASGPPMREGLTDTQYF. The full variable domain, in which reference TRBV12-5 and TRBJ2-3 provide the parts outside the CDR3, is DARVTQTPRHKVTEMGQEVTMRCQPILGHNTVFWYRQTMMQGLELLAYFRNRAPLDDSGMPKDRFSAEMPDATLATLKIQPSEPRDSAVYFCASGPPMREGLTDTQYFGPGTRLTVL.

The chain is built from TRBV11-1 and TRBJ2-7; TRBD1 aligns across 7 bases. The germline CDR1 and CDR2 sequences are SGHAT and FQDESV (reference sequence). The CDR3 consists of 13 residues. Germline trimming cut 0 bases from V and 4 bases from J; bases unmatched to any gene: 0. CDR3 residues: CASSLAGQYEQYF. The CDR3 region has the DNA TGTGCCAGCAGCTTAGCGGGACAGTACGAGCAGTACTTC.

The gene calls are TRBV30 and TRBJ2-1; 13 bases line up with TRBD2. This CDR3 has 15 residues. The germline gives CDR1 GTSNPN, CDR2 SVGIG (reference sequence). CDR3 coding DNA: TGTGCGATACAGGAGGGACTAGCGGGATGGGATGAGCAGTTCTTC. It translates to CAIQEGLAGWDEQFF. Using reference TRBV30 and TRBJ2-1 for the parts outside the CDR3, the full variable domain is SQTIHQWPATLVQPVGSPLSLECTVEGTSNPNLYWYRQAAGRGLQLLFYSVGIGQISSEVPQNLSASRPQDRQFILSSKKLLLSDSGFYLCAIQEGLAGWDEQFFGPGTRLTVL.

The rearrangement links TRBV6-5 to TRBJ2-1; D may be TRBD2 (6 bases). Germline V gives CDR1 MNHEY, CDR2 SVGAGI. V dropped 2 bases and J dropped 6 bases, with 8 bases sitting between them. CDR3 length equals 13 residues. The CDR3 region has the DNA TGTGCCAGCAGTTACGGGACTTTCAATGAGCAGTTCTTC. It yields the protein CASSYGTFNEQFF.

The chain employs TRBV19 and TRBJ1-1, with 8 bases identical to TRBD1. The CDR3 is 15 residues long. V lost 5 bases to trimming and J lost 4 bases; unmatched junction nucleotides: 9. Germline V gene sequence: CDR1 LNHDA, CDR2 SQIVND (reference sequence). The DNA for the CDR3 is TGTGCCAGTAGTCCCTGGACGGACAGGGTCACTGAAGCTTTCTTT. The encoded protein is CASSPWTDRVTEAFF.

The chain has TRBV19 and TRBJ2-7, with D possibly TRBD2 on 6 matching bases. This CDR3 has 14 amino acids. The germline CDR1 and CDR2 sequences are LNHDA and SQIVND (reference sequence). V shed 3 bases and J shed 3 bases, with 12 bases lying between them. The CDR3 bases are TGTGCCAGTAGTATTACGGGAGCGAGCTACGAGCAGTACTTC. Protein: CASSITGASYEQYF.

CDR3 residues: CASSYTSGGNEQFF. The CDR3 DNA sequence: TGTGCCAGCAGTTACACCAGCGGGGGGAATGAGCAGTTCTTC. The chain carries TRBV6-2 or TRBV6-3 and TRBJ2-1, with 9 bases aligning to TRBD2. Germline values: CDR1 MNHEY, CDR2 SVGEGT. The CDR3 has 14 amino acids. With V trimmed by 2 bases and J by 7 bases, 3 bases remained unmatched.

The rearrangement links TRBV24-1 to TRBJ2-3; D possibly corresponds to TRBD2 (6 bases). The germline V and J ends were trimmed by 0 bases and 6 bases, with 9 bases remaining between them. The CDR3 loop spans 14 amino acids. Germline CDR1 KGHDR, CDR2 SFDVKD. The CDR3 region has the DNA TGTGCCACCAGTGATTTGCGGGAGATGGATACGCAGTATTTT. Its protein product is CATSDLREMDTQYF.

V gene TRBV29-1 combines with J gene TRBJ2-7; TRBD1 matches at 8 bases. In germline, CDR1 is SQVTM, CDR2 ANQGSEA. V was clipped by 0 bases and J by 6 bases; unmatched bases: 7. There are 14 residues in the CDR3. CDR3 loop: CSVEDGQGFGEQYF. CDR3 nucleotide sequence: TGCAGCGTTGAAGACGGACAGGGTTTCGGCGAGCAGTACTTC.